These 3 T cell receptor beta chains share one sample of origin, sequenced in a study of blood T cell repertoires in COVID-19. Here immunoSEQ multiplex PCR was the method, and the copy in TCRdb shows in-frame clones only, minus some. The sample lists 140,000 to 150,000 clones, under 90% occurring once. The sample consisted of peripheral blood. Receptor source: a human donor in a cohort sampled during active COVID-19.

The rearrangement joins TRBV5-1 to TRBJ2-5, with 7 positions matching TRBD2. This CDR3 region has 14 residues. V shed 3 bases, J shed 4 bases, and the junction held 6 bases outside the gene matches. CDR1 SGHRS and CDR2 YFSETQ come from the germline V gene. The CDR3, as DNA: TGCGCCAGCAGCTCGCCGGGCGGGGGAGAGACCCAGTACTTC. Its translation is CASSSPGGGETQYF.

This chain links TRBV7-2 with TRBJ2-5; TRBD2 might be the D (7 bases). Germline CDR1 reads SGHTA; CDR2 reads FQGNSA. The ends were cut back, 7 bases at V and 4 bases at J, with 16 bases in the middle. The CDR3 length is 14 residues. The CDR3 DNA is TGTGCCAGCACCCGCCGAGGGGGGGCAGAGACCCAGTACTTC. Residues: CASTRRGGAETQYF.

The chain links TRBV20-1 to TRBJ1-5, with 11 bases identical to TRBD1. In germline, CDR1 is DFQATT, CDR2 SNEGSKA (reference sequence). The V and J ends lost 3 bases and 7 bases, in that order; junction bases with no gene match: 8. The CDR3 runs 15 residues. Here the CDR3 reads CSASPRTGGYQPQHF. Here the CDR3 DNA reads TGCAGTGCTAGTCCCAGGACAGGGGGCTACCAGCCCCAGCATTTT.